This T cell receptor (beta chain) comes out of a study of shared clonotypes between healthy human individuals. V dropped 3 bases and J dropped 5; count of bases not matched to a gene: 10. The CDR3 loop spans 15 amino acids. CDR1 is SGDLS, CDR2 YYNGEE, per germline. Sequencing was performed with immunoSEQ multiplex PCR; in TCRdb, only in-frame clones are kept and a portion is missing. Seen here are some 2.1 million clones, around 93% observed once, and the top ten hold over 1.5%. Positive CCR7 selection of CD45RO-negative cells yielded the naive CD8 cells, and terminally differentiated effector memory CD45RA+ cells were excluded.

Sample: naive CD8+ T cells from PBMCs. The chain uses TRBV9 and TRBJ1-2; 7 bases align to TRBD1. This TCR was sampled from a man between 18 and 35 years old in good health. Some clones in this sample may be carry-over from other donors' samples. CDR3 DNA: TGTGCCAGCAGCGGTCGGGACAGTCCTTTATATGGCTACACCTTC. Translated: CASSGRDSPLYGYTF.